Each of the 18 T cell receptor beta chains below was sequenced from the same sample in a study of shared T cell receptors in the human thymus. Sequencing was performed with immunoSEQ multiplex PCR; in TCRdb, only in-frame clones are kept and a portion is missing. Among about 660,000 clones, around 87% were seen once, and the ten largest hold 0.009% to 0.0095%. These same records also appear under a second study, on human thymus T cells.

The sequenced sample consisted of thymocytes. The receptors were gathered from a boy under two years old with a congenital heart defect.

The genes are TRBV7-6 and TRBJ1-2, with 8 bases fitting TRBD1. CDR1 and CDR2 from the germline V gene are SGHVS and FNYEAQ. CDR3 length equals 18 residues. V shed 2 bases and J 3 bases; nucleotides not matched to a gene: 14. The CDR3 DNA reads as TGTGCCAGCAGCTTAAGGGTCTCGGACAGGGAACATGACTATGGCTACACCTTC. Translated, it gives CASSLRVSDREHDYGYTF.

The V call is TRBV4-3, the J call TRBJ1-4; 8 bases agree with TRBD1. Germline CDR1 LGHNA, CDR2 YSLEER. The CDR3 contains 14 residues. Trimming at V came to 1 base and at J to 6 bases, leaving 1 base not matched to a gene. The CDR3 nucleotides are TGCGCCAGCAGCCAAGGGACAGGGCATGAAAAACTGTTTTTT. Translated: CASSQGTGHEKLFF.

The chain is built from TRBV10-2 and TRBJ2-3; 15 bases fit TRBD2. This CDR3 is built from 19 residues. From germline, CDR1 is WSHSY and CDR2 SAAADI. The V segment lost 4 bases and the J segment 0 bases; nucleotides outside the gene matches: 8. The CDR3 sequence: CASSGSGTSGRPSTDTQYF. CDR3 DNA sequence: TGCGCCAGCAGTGGATCCGGGACTAGCGGGAGGCCGAGCACAGATACGCAGTATTTT.

This clone was detected only once. The gene calls are TRBV7-9 and TRBJ2-7; 10 nucleotides match TRBD2. V was clipped by 4 bases and J by 0 bases; unmatched bases: 9. CDR3 size: 17 residues. Germline CDR1 SEHNR, CDR2 FQNEAQ (reference sequence). The CDR3 nucleotides read TGTGCCAGCAGCTACGGGGCTAGCGGGGGCCCCTCCTACGAGCAGTACTTC. It codes for CASSYGASGGPSYEQYF. The full variable domain, in which reference TRBV7-9 and TRBJ2-7 provide the parts outside the CDR3, is DTGVSQNPRHKITKRGQNVTFRCDPISEHNRLYWYRQTLGQGPEFLTYFQNEAQLEKSRLLSDRFSAERPKGSFSTLEIQRTEQGDSAMYLCASSYGASGGPSYEQYFGPGTRLTVT.

V gene TRBV5-1 combines with J gene TRBJ1-2; weak D call: TRBD1 (5 bases). The germline gives CDR1 SGHRS, CDR2 YFSETQ. V was clipped by 1 base and J by 4 bases, with 14 bases between them. This CDR3 is built from 15 residues. The CDR3 sequence: CASSLSSGNSYGYTF. The CDR3 DNA is TGCGCCAGCAGCTTGTCTTCAGGGAACTCCTATGGCTACACCTTC.

The genes are TRBV21-1 and TRBJ2-7; the table's TRBD2 call for D was not verified on the DNA. TRBV21-1 represents a pseudogene. This CDR3 is 14 amino acids long. CDR3 in amino acids: CARSKAGNSYEQYF. The CDR3 nucleotides are TGTGCCAGGAGCAAGGCGGGCAACTCCTACGAGCAGTACTTC.

The rearrangement joins TRBV1 to TRBJ1-1; the table's D call of TRBD1 was not tested on the DNA. TRBV1 is a known pseudogene. This CDR3 is built from 15 residues. The CDR3: CTSSQDWDMNTEAFF. In nucleotides, the CDR3 is TGCACCAGCAGCCAAGATTGGGACATGAACACTGAAGCTTTCTTT.

The V gene is TRBV10-1, the J gene TRBJ2-3; TRBD2 aligns across 7 bases. With V trimmed by 5 bases and J by 6 bases, 11 bases remained unmatched. In germline, CDR1 is WNHNN, CDR2 SYGVQD (reference sequence). The CDR3 sequence is 15 residues long. CDR3 coding DNA: TGCGCCAGCAGTTCCCAGCGGGAAGTAGGGGATACGCAGTATTTT. Its protein product is CASSSQREVGDTQYF.

This chain connects TRBV11-2 to TRBJ2-7; weak D call: TRBD1 (7 bases). The CDR3 totals 15 residues. Germline loops: CDR1 SGHAT, CDR2 FQNNGV. V lost 2 bases, J lost 0 bases, and 11 bases lay in between. CDR3 loop: CASSLTRDSSYEQYF. The CDR3 DNA reads as TGTGCCAGCAGCTTAACGCGGGACAGCTCCTACGAGCAGTACTTC.

V gene TRBV19 combines with J gene TRBJ1-2; D gene uncertain. Germline CDR1 reads LNHDA; CDR2 reads SQIVND (reference sequence). The CDR3 has 13 residues. V was shortened by 3 bases and J by 0 bases, with 5 bases between the two germline ends. This CDR3 is CASSIGTNYGYTF. For the CDR3, the DNA is TGTGCCAGTAGTATCGGGACTAACTATGGCTACACCTTC.

V usage is TRBV5-3 and J usage is TRBJ1-2, with 7 bases fitting TRBD1. TRBV5-3 counts as an open reading frame of uncertain function. This CDR3 comprises 14 residues. V lost 4 bases and J lost 8; bases outside the gene matches: 11. The CDR3 reads CARSPLTTGKGYTF. The CDR3 coding sequence is TGTGCCAGAAGCCCGCTAACGACAGGGAAAGGCTACACCTTC.

This clone was detected only a few times. Other DNA sequences of this sample code for an identical CDR3. The V gene is TRBV10-3, the J gene TRBJ1-6; 9 nucleotides agree with TRBD1. CDR1 is ENHRY and CDR2 is SYGVKD in the germline V gene. CDR3 length equals 15 residues. Trimming cost V 6 bases and J 3 bases; bases outside gene matches: 3. The CDR3 bases are TGTGCCATCAGGGGGACAGGGCTCTATAATTCACCCCTCCACTTT. Translation gives CAIRGTGLYNSPLHF.

This clone came up a few times. The gene calls are TRBV5-1 and TRBJ2-2, with 10 bases that match TRBD1. The germline gives CDR1 SGHRS, CDR2 YFSETQ. V dropped 4 bases and J dropped 4; count of bases not matched to a gene: 7. CDR3 length: 16 residues. Written as DNA, the CDR3 is TGCGCCAGCAGCCTGGGACAGGGGTTTAGCACCGGGGAGCTGTTTTTT. Encoded protein: CASSLGQGFSTGELFF.

V is TRBV4-1 and J is TRBJ2-5; 13 bases line up with TRBD2. Judging by the DNA end, TRBJ2-7 fits better; the J call may be wrong. CDR1 is MGHRA and CDR2 is YSYEKL in the germline V gene. There are 18 residues in the CDR3. CDR3 amino acids: CASSQDPFLLAGGYEQYF. The CDR3 DNA is TGCGCCAGCAGCCAAGATCCTTTCTTACTAGCGGGGGGGTACGAGCAGTACTTC.

This clone was seen only once. This CDR3 is CASRLTSGEQYF. CDR3 bases: TGTGCCAGCAGGCTCACTAGCGGGGAGCAGTACTTC. The V and J genes are TRBV28 and TRBJ2-7; TRBD2 aligns across 9 bases. Germline lookup yields CDR1 MDHEN and CDR2 SYDVKM. Trimming removed 6 bases from V and 7 bases from J; junction bases left unmatched: 4. The CDR3 totals 12 residues.

The genes are TRBV30 and TRBJ1-3; the match to TRBD1 covers 10 bases. The CDR3 totals 15 residues. The J segment lost 5 bases and the V segment lost 2 bases, leaving 6 bases of the junction unmatched. Germline CDR1 and CDR2: GTSNPN and SVGIG (reference sequence). Here the CDR3 DNA reads TGTGCCTGGAGTCCACGACAGGGGGCACGAAACACCATATATTTT. Protein product: CAWSPRQGARNTIYF.

The V call is TRBV27, the J call TRBJ1-2; tentatively, D is TRBD1 (5 bases). The CDR3 sequence is 13 residues long. The V end was cut by 5 bases, the J end by 4 bases, with 11 bases between. Germline V gene data show CDR1 as MNHEY and CDR2 as SMNVEV (reference sequence). The CDR3 here is CASSPQGCYGYTF. The CDR3 DNA reads as TGTGCCAGCAGTCCGCAGGGATGCTATGGCTACACCTTC.

The chain is built from TRBV2 and TRBJ2-7, with no clear D. Trimming stripped 3 bases from V and 0 bases from J, with 12 bases between. The V gene's germline CDR1 is SNHLY and CDR2 FYNNEI. The CDR3 contains 15 residues. The CDR3 here is CASSDGSFSSYEQYF. The CDR3 DNA sequence: TGTGCCAGCAGTGATGGCTCCTTCAGCTCCTACGAGCAGTACTTC.